At least ten counts were recorded for the clone carrying this T cell receptor beta chain. This sample stems from a study of T cell repertoires in cytomegalovirus infection. TCRdb passed the reads through MiXCR, listing each CDR3 protein once. The sample lists 60,000 to 75,000 distinct CDR3 sequences, under 4.5% occurring once. The CDR3 totals 14 residues. In germline, CDR1 is SGHTA, CDR2 FQGTGA. V was clipped by 1 base and J by 4 bases, with 8 bases between them. This chain joins TRBV7-3 and TRBJ2-1; the D gene is possibly TRBD1 (6 bases). The sequence was obtained from a human donor in good health (CMV status not recorded). Some clones in this sample may be carry-over from other donors' samples. Source material: PBMCs. The CDR3 sequence is CASSLIGQYNEQFF. The CDR3 coding sequence is TGTGCCAGCAGCTTAATCGGACAGTACAATGAGCAGTTCTTC.